The present entry profiles one TCR beta chain with its context. The sample belongs to a study of identical twins. Through template switching, a universal primer site was introduced, and the cDNA contained unique molecular identifiers. Each CDR3 protein is one row after TCRdb ran MiXCR on the 5' RACE reads. The sample consists of approximately 490,000 distinct CDR3 sequences, 20% to 25% of them appearing once. Germline CDR1 is MNHEY and CDR2 is SMNVEV (reference sequence). The CDR3 contains 17 residues. Trimming took 1 base from V and 7 from J; bases not matched to a gene: 11. The data also belong to a second study, concerning yellow fever vaccine responses in identical twins.

V usage is TRBV27 and J usage is TRBJ2-1, with 9 bases fitting TRBD2. The sequenced sample was CD4+ T cells sorted from blood. The receptor's source is a woman aged 18-29 years in good health. DNA of the CDR3: TGTGCCAGCAGTTTATTTCGCCAGCGGGAGGATCTGAATGAGCAGTTCTTC. This codes for CASSLFRQREDLNEQFF.